A selection of T cell receptor beta chains follows, all from one sample in a study of T cells in Graves' hyperthyroidism and ophthalmopathy. MiXCR, applied by TCRdb to the multiplex PCR reads, yields one record per CDR3 protein. The sample lists 500,000 to 650,000 distinct CDR3 sequences; less than 15% were seen once. Input material: blood. The receptors shown here come from a woman in her thirties or forties with Graves' hyperthyroidism. Both conserved end residues are part of each CDR3. Each record gives: V gene, CDR3 protein.

>TRBV6-1
CASGGRLYEQYF
>TRBV11-1
CASSSEVPPHTEAFF
>TRBV3-1
CASSQDTNEQFF
>TRBV4-1
CASSLSRKGGYEQYF
>TRBV30
CAWTHVTMNTEAFF
>TRBV6-2/TRBV6-3
CASSPDRVAKNIQYF
>TRBV7-2
CASSLGPGTSGGEQFF
>TRBV5-6
CASSPEREGVDAFF
>TRBV19
CASSAASGGENGYTF
>TRBV20-1
CSARGAGRSYNEQFF
>TRBV12-3/TRBV12-4
CASSSRYGYTF
>TRBV5-1
CASSLDPTGSYSNQPQHF
>TRBV2
CASSASPLAGTSYEQYF
>TRBV5-1
CASSLYGDGRITGELFF
>TRBV28
CASRPWTGELANYGYTF
>TRBV28
CASSFDRGAHNEQFF
>TRBV5-8
CASSLGDRGGNEQFF
>TRBV19
CASSIWDRVINEQFF
>TRBV13
CASSHDREAYF
>TRBV2
CASSDRVMGAFF
>TRBV4-1
CASSQVSGRVPNSYEQYF
>TRBV28
CASSPPRGRKDYGYTF
>TRBV20-1
CSAILWAGGNTDTQYF
>TRBV30
CAWSGTGLAFYNEQFF
>TRBV3-1
CASSQESTRNEQFF
>TRBV2
CASARQDNSPLHF